Given below is one T cell receptor (delta chain) in context. Its cognate antigen is unknown. Relative to the germline gene, one junction end is altered; a read error may explain this. The template was reverse-transcribed extracted RNA. Pooled V-gene forward primers with one constant-region reverse primer generated the CDR3 amplicons by multiplex PCR. TCRdb repeated clone calling on the multiplex PCR reads with CATT. Found here are 54,000 or so delta-chain clones, roughly 15% of them singletons; the top ten hold about 0.5%. The CDR3 is made up of 14 amino acids. Germline V gene data show CDR1 as TSWWSYY and CDR2 as QGS. This entry comes from a study of Vδ1+ human thymocytes. Study-wide points: Thymic TRG and TRD repertoires appeared highly polyclonal. Despite high sort purity, approximately 20% of thymic T cell receptor delta sequences were Vdelta2.

Sequenced: Vdelta1+ gamma-delta thymocytes from the thymus. Subset denoted: FACS-sorted CD3+ TCRalphabeta- TCRVdelta1+ TCRVdelta2- thymocytes. The rearrangement joins TRDV1 to TRDJ1, with 8 bases identical to TRDD3. The sequence was obtained from a boy in the first two years of life who had congenital heart surgery. CDR3 in DNA: TGTGCTCTTGGGCCCCGTGGGTGGGGGGATAGACTCATCTTT. This sequence encodes CALGPRGWGDRLIF.